This section outlines one TCR beta chain sequence together with its context. Its antigen is not identified. TCRdb re-derived calls from the RT-PCR reads in MiXCR, one entry per CDR3 protein. The repertoire holds hundreds of thousands of distinct CDR3 sequences, with about an eighth as singletons. The source of the sample is a study of response to subunit inactivated influenza vaccine. Study-level points and caveats: Every seasonal influenza vaccination brings in few new T cells, the authors suggested.

V lost 4 bases and J lost 2, with 18 bases in between. This CDR3 comprises 17 residues. From germline, CDR1 is LNHDA and CDR2 SQIVND (reference sequence). The sequence came from a man in his fifties or sixties who received an inactivated influenza vaccine. The V and J genes are TRBV19 and TRBJ2-1; D gene uncertain. The sample here was PBMCs from blood, taken on the day of vaccination. Written as DNA, the CDR3 is TGTGCCAGTAGTAGCCCTGGTTTTAGGATGCCCTACAATGAGCAGTTCTTC. It codes for CASSSPGFRMPYNEQFF.